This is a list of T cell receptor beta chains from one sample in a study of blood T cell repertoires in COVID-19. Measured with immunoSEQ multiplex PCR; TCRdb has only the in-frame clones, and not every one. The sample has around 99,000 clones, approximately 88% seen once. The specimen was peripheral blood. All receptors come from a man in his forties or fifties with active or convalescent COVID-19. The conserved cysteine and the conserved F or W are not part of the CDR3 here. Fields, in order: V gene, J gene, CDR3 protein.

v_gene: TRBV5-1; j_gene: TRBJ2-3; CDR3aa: ASSLNSGSIDTQY
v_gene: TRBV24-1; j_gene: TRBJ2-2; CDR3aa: ATCGQGEAGELF
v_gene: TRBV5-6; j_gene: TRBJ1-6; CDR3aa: ASSLYLSPSNSPLH
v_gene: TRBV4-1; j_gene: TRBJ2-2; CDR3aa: ASSQGPGGPGELF
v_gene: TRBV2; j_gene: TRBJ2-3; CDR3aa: ASSDLAGGLDTQY
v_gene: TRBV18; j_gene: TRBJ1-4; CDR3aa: ASSPNRLPNEKLF
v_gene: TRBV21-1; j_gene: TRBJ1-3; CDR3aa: ASSTRRGAGNTIY
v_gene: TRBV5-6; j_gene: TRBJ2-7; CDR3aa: ASRRTPDRGSYEQY
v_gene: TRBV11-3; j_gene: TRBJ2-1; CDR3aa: ASSLDLSSGRSNEQF
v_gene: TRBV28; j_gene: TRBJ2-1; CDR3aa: ASSLSGGYSYNEQF
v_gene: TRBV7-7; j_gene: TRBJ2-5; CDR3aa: ASSLLLRGAGETQY
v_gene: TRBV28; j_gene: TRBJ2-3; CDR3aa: ATYLEARDTQY
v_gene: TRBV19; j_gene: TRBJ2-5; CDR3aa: ASSPTLAGDQTQY